These T cell receptor beta chains were read from a single sample in a study of blood T cell repertoires in COVID-19. Produced via immunoSEQ multiplex PCR; TCRdb's table is partial and in-frame only. The repertoire holds around 83,000 clones, with around 89% as singletons. The material sequenced was peripheral blood. Receptor source: a man between 65 and 85 years old with active or convalescent COVID-19. Each CDR3 is given with its conserved first and last residue. Fields, in order: clone size, V gene, J gene, D gene, CDR3 DNA, CDR3 protein. A D gene is named only where the DNA matches it firmly. For some rows the clone size is stated as once, few or many, or as a class when expanded; others skip it.

size: -
V: TRBV11-3
J: TRBJ2-1
D: TRBD2
DNA: TGTGCCAGCAGCTTAGGCGGGAGGGCCAGTAATGAGCAGTTCTTC
CDR3: CASSLGGRASNEQFF

size: -
V: TRBV7-2
J: TRBJ1-1
D: -
DNA: TGTGCCAGCAGCAGCGGGATGAACACTGAAGCTTTCTTT
CDR3: CASSSGMNTEAFF

size: -
V: TRBV15
J: TRBJ2-1
D: TRBD2
DNA: TGTGCCACCAGCAGACGAGCGGGAGGGCCGGGCAATGAGCAGTTCTTC
CDR3: CATSRRAGGPGNEQFF

size: -
V: TRBV5-4
J: TRBJ1-3
D: -
DNA: TGTGCCAGCAGCTTGGACAGTAGAAGCTCTGGAAACACCATATATTTT
CDR3: CASSLDSRSSGNTIYF

size: -
V: TRBV19
J: TRBJ1-1
D: -
DNA: TGTGCCAGTAGGGCGGGCAGGGGCCGATGGGACACTGAAGCTTTCTTT
CDR3: CASRAGRGRWDTEAFF

size: -
V: TRBV6-6
J: TRBJ1-3
D: TRBD1
DNA: TGTGCCAGCAGTTACTTACAGGGGAGGAGTGGAAACACCATATATTTT
CDR3: CASSYLQGRSGNTIYF

size: -
V: TRBV9
J: TRBJ2-3
D: -
DNA: TGTGCCAGCAGCGTACTGACGGGAGCTACAGATACGCAGTATTTT
CDR3: CASSVLTGATDTQYF

size: -
V: TRBV6-5
J: TRBJ1-3
D: -
DNA: TGTGCCAGCAGTTATGCGGCGGGGAGGGGAAACACCATATATTTT
CDR3: CASSYAAGRGNTIYF

size: -
V: TRBV28
J: TRBJ1-5
D: -
DNA: TGTGCCAGCAGTCAACGGGACACCCAGCATTTT
CDR3: CASSQRDTQHF

size: -
V: TRBV6-5
J: TRBJ1-2
D: TRBD1
DNA: TGTGCCAGCAGTTACGTCGACAACAGGGGAAACTATGGCTACACCTTC
CDR3: CASSYVDNRGNYGYTF

size: -
V: TRBV3-1/TRBV3-2
J: TRBJ1-6
D: -
DNA: TGTGCCAGCAGCCAAGACGCTCAGGGGAATTCACCCCTCCACTTT
CDR3: CASSQDAQGNSPLHF

size: -
V: TRBV3-1/TRBV3-2
J: TRBJ1-2
D: -
DNA: TGTGCCAGCAGCCAAGATTCGACAGGCTATGGCTACACCTTC
CDR3: CASSQDSTGYGYTF

size: -
V: TRBV6-5
J: TRBJ1-6
D: TRBD1
DNA: TGTGCCAGCAGTTTTATACGGACAGGGGGCACGACACCCCTCCACTTT
CDR3: CASSFIRTGGTTPLHF

size: -
V: TRBV7-9
J: TRBJ2-1
D: TRBD2
DNA: TGTGCCAGCGCGGGGGGCCGAGCGACCTACAATGAGCAGTTCTTC
CDR3: CASAGGRATYNEQFF

size: once
V: TRBV10-3
J: TRBJ2-4
D: -
DNA: TGTGCCATCAGTGAGTCCCTAGCCAAAAACATTCAGTACTTC
CDR3: CAISESLAKNIQYF

size: -
V: TRBV7-9
J: TRBJ1-5
D: -
DNA: TGTGCCAGCAGCTTAGGGCAGGGCCCCCTCTATAGCAATCAGCCCCAGCATTTT
CDR3: CASSLGQGPLYSNQPQHF

size: -
V: TRBV19
J: TRBJ1-1
D: TRBD1
DNA: TGTGCCAGTAGCAAAACAGGGACAGGGCCGAACACTGAAGCTTTCTTT
CDR3: CASSKTGTGPNTEAFF

size: -
V: TRBV21-1
J: TRBJ2-7
D: -
DNA: TGTGCCAGCAGTCCCCTGGAGGACCGGAACAGGGGATACGAGCAGTACTTC
CDR3: CASSPLEDRNRGYEQYF

size: -
V: TRBV2
J: TRBJ2-7
D: -
DNA: TGTGCCAGCATTGGTTGGGCCAAAGGCTACGAGCAGTACTTC
CDR3: CASIGWAKGYEQYF

size: -
V: TRBV6-6
J: TRBJ1-5
D: TRBD1
DNA: TGTGCCAGCAGGTCAGGGACAGCTGAAGGCAATCAGCCCCAGCATTTT
CDR3: CASRSGTAEGNQPQHF

size: -
V: TRBV4-1
J: TRBJ2-5
D: -
DNA: TGCGCCAGCAGGCAGACAGGACAGATGAGGGAGACCCAGTACTTC
CDR3: CASRQTGQMRETQYF

size: -
V: TRBV6-5
J: TRBJ2-7
D: -
DNA: TGTGCCAGCAGCAAACGAAGTGGCCGCGAGCAGTACTTC
CDR3: CASSKRSGREQYF

size: -
V: TRBV6-5
J: TRBJ1-6
D: -
DNA: TGTGCCAGCAGTTACTCGAAGACAAATAATTCACCCCTCCACTTT
CDR3: CASSYSKTNNSPLHF

size: -
V: TRBV3-1/TRBV3-2
J: TRBJ1-4
D: TRBD1
DNA: TGTGCCAGCAGCCAACGTACAGGGGGAAAACTGTTTTTT
CDR3: CASSQRTGGKLFF

size: -
V: TRBV5-1
J: TRBJ2-2
D: TRBD2
DNA: TGCGCCAGCAGCCCGCTGACTAGCGGGAGTTATGGCGGGGAGCTGTTTTTT
CDR3: CASSPLTSGSYGGELFF

size: -
V: TRBV7-2
J: TRBJ2-1
D: TRBD2
DNA: TGTGCCAGCAGCCTCAGCGGGAGCTCCTACAATGAGCAGTTCTTC
CDR3: CASSLSGSSYNEQFF

size: -
V: TRBV6-5
J: TRBJ1-5
D: -
DNA: TGTGCCAGAGCCAGGGTGGGGTTGGATCAGCCCCAGCATTTT
CDR3: CARARVGLDQPQHF

size: -
V: TRBV3-1/TRBV3-2
J: TRBJ2-1
D: -
DNA: TGTGCCAGCAGCCAAGAGACTCGAGGCGGGATTTTGTTCTTC
CDR3: CASSQETRGGILFF

size: -
V: TRBV6-2/TRBV6-3
J: TRBJ2-1
D: TRBD1
DNA: TGTGCCAGCAGTTACTCTACAGGGGGCAATGAGCAGTTCTTC
CDR3: CASSYSTGGNEQFF

size: -
V: TRBV6-5
J: TRBJ2-7
D: TRBD2
DNA: TGTGCCAGCACCAAAGCTAGCGGAGCCTACGAGCAGTACTTC
CDR3: CASTKASGAYEQYF

size: few
V: TRBV6-2/TRBV6-3
J: TRBJ1-5
D: -
DNA: TGTGCCAGCAGTTTCACAGTGAATCAGCCCCAGCATTTT
CDR3: CASSFTVNQPQHF

size: -
V: TRBV5-6
J: TRBJ1-2
D: -
DNA: TGTGCCAGCAGCTTGCAGGCCTATGGCTACACCTTC
CDR3: CASSLQAYGYTF

size: few
V: TRBV6-2/TRBV6-3
J: TRBJ2-5
D: -
DNA: TGTGCCAGCAGTCAACCAGAGGGTTGGCGAGTCGGAGAGACCCAGTACTTC
CDR3: CASSQPEGWRVGETQYF

size: once
V: TRBV28
J: TRBJ1-1
D: -
DNA: TGTGCCAGCAGTTCCCCTCCGGGGGACACTGAAGCTTTCTTT
CDR3: CASSSPPGDTEAFF

size: -
V: TRBV30
J: TRBJ2-1
D: -
DNA: TGTGCCTGGAGTGTAGGGGGAACCTACAATGAGCAGTTCTTC
CDR3: CAWSVGGTYNEQFF

size: -
V: TRBV19
J: TRBJ1-2
D: TRBD1
DNA: TGTGCCAGTAGTGGTGACAGGGTGGGTCGCGGCTACACCTTC
CDR3: CASSGDRVGRGYTF

size: once
V: TRBV10-3
J: TRBJ2-3
D: -
DNA: TGTGCCACGTCTCAGGGCGCATATAGCACAGATACGCAGTATTTT
CDR3: CATSQGAYSTDTQYF

size: -
V: TRBV19
J: TRBJ2-4
D: TRBD2
DNA: TGTGCCAGTAGTATTAGCGGGAGGAGGTATATAGCCAAAAACATTCAGTACTTC
CDR3: CASSISGRRYIAKNIQYF

size: -
V: TRBV4-1
J: TRBJ1-5
D: -
DNA: TGCGCCAGCAGCCAAGTTTCTTATACCGGGGAGCCCCAGCATTTT
CDR3: CASSQVSYTGEPQHF

size: -
V: TRBV7-9
J: TRBJ1-1
D: -
DNA: TGTGCCAGCAGCTCCAGGGTCGGGACTGAAGCTTTCTTT
CDR3: CASSSRVGTEAFF

size: -
V: TRBV7-2
J: TRBJ2-7
D: TRBD1
DNA: TGTGCCAGCAGCCCCTACAGGACAGGGTCGTCCGAGCAGTACTTC
CDR3: CASSPYRTGSSEQYF

size: -
V: TRBV6-2/TRBV6-3
J: TRBJ2-7
D: TRBD2
DNA: TGTGCCAGCAGTTACCCGCGGGGGACGAGGTACGAGCAGTACTTC
CDR3: CASSYPRGTRYEQYF

size: -
V: TRBV5-1
J: TRBJ1-4
D: -
DNA: TGCGCCAGCAGGTCAAACCCAGGAATACTTAATGAAAAACTGTTTTTT
CDR3: CASRSNPGILNEKLFF